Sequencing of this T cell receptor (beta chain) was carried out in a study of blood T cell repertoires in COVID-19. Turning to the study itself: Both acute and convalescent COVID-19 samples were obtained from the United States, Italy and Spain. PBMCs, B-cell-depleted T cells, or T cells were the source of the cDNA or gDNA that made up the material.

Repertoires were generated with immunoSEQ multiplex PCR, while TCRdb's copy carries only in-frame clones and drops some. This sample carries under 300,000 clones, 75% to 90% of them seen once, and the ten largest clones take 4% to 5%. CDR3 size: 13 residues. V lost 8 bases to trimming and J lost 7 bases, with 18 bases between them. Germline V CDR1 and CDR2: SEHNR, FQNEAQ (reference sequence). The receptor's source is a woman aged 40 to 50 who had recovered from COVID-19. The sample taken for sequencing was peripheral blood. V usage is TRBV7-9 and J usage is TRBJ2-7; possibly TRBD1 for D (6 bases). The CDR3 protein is CASGQRTIGEQYF. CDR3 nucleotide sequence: TGTGCCAGCGGACAGAGGACGATTGGGGAGCAGTACTTC.